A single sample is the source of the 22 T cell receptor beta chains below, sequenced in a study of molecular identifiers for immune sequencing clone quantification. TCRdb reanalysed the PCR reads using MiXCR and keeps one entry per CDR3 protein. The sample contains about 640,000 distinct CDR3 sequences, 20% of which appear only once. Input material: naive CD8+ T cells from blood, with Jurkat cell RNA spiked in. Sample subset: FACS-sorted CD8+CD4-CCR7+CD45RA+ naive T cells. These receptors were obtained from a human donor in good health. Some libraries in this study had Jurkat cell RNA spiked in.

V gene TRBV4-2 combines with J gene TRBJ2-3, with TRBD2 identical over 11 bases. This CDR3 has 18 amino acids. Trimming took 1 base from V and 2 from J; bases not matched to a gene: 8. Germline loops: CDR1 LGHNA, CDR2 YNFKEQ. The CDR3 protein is CASSQVASGRFVTDTQYF. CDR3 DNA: TGTGCCAGCAGCCAAGTAGCTAGCGGGAGGTTTGTCACAGATACGCAGTATTTT.

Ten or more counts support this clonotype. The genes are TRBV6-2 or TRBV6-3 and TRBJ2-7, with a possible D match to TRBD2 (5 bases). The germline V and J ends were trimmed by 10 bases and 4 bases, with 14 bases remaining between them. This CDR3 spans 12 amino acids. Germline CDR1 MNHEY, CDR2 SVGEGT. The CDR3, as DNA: TGTGCCACCGGTGAGCGGCCATACGAGCAGTACTTC. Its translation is CATGERPYEQYF.

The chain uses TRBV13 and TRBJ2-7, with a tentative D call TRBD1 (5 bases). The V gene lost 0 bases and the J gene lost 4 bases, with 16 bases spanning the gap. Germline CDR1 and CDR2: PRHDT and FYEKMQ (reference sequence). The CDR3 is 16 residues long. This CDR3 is CASSLGAPGSGYEQYF. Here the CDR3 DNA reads TGTGCCAGCAGCTTAGGGGCCCCAGGGTCAGGTTACGAGCAGTACTTC.

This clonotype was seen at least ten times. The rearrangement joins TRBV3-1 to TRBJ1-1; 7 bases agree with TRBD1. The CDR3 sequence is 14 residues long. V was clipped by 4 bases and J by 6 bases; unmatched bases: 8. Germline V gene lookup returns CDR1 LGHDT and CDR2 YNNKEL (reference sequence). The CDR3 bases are TGTGCCAGCAGCCTTGCAGGGGGGTTCCCTGAAGCTTTCTTT. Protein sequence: CASSLAGGFPEAFF.

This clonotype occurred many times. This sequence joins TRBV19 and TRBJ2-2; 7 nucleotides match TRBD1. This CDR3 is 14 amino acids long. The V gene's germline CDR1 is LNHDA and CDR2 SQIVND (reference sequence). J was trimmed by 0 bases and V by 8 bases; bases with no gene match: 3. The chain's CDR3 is CASWGQSNTGELFF. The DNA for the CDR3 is TGTGCCAGTTGGGGACAGTCGAACACCGGGGAGCTGTTTTTT.

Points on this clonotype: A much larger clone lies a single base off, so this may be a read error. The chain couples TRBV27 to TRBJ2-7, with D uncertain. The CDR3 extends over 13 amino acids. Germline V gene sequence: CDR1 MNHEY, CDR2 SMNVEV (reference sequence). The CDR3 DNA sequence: TGTGCCAGCAGTTTATTTGGCAGCTACGAGCAGCACTTC. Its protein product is CASSLFGSYEQHF.

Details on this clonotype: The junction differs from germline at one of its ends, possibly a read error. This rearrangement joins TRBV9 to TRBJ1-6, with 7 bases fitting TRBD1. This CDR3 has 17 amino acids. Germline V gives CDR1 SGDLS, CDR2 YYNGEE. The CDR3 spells CASSERDSSHINSPHRF. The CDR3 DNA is TGTGCCAGCAGCGAACGGGACAGCTCCCACATTAATTCACCCCACCGCTTT.

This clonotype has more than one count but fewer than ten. CDR3 protein: CSALAVPVSTDTQYF. CDR3 nucleotides: TGCAGTGCTTTAGCGGTTCCCGTTAGCACAGATACGCAGTATTTT. This chain uses TRBV20-1 with TRBJ2-3; possible D gene TRBD2, 6 bases. Per the germline V gene, CDR1 is DFQATT and CDR2 is SNEGSKA (reference sequence). V shed 5 bases and J shed 0 bases, with 15 bases lying between them. The CDR3 extends over 15 amino acids.

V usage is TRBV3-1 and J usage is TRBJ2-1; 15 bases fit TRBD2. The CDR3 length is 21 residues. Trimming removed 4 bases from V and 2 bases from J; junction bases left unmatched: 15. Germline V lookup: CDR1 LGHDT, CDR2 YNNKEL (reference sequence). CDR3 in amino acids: CASSRTTRTSGREYPYNEQFF. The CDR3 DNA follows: TGTGCCAGCAGCCGAACGACCCGGACTAGCGGGAGGGAATACCCCTACAATGAGCAGTTCTTC.

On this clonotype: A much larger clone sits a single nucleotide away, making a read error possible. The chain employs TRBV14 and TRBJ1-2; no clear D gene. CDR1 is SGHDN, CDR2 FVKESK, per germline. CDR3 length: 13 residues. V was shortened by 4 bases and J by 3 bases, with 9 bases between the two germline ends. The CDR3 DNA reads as TGTGCCAGCAGCCTGAGGATGGACTATGGCTACACCTTC. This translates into CASSLRMDYGYTF.

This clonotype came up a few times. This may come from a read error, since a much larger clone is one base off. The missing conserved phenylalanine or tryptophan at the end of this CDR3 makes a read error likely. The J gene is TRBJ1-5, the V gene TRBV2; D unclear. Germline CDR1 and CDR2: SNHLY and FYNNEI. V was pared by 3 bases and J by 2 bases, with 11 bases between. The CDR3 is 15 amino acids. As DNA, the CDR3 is TGTGCCAGCAGTGATTGGGCCCTCGGCAATCAGCCCCAGCATTTA. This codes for CASSDWALGNQPQHL.

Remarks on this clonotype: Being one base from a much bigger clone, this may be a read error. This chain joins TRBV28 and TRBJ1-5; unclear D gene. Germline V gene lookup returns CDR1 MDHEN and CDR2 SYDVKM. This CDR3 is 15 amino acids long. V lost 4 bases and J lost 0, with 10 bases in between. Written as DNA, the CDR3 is TGTGCCAGCAGTTCCTCCCAGGCTAGCAATCAGCCCCAGCATTTT. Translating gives CASSSSQASNQPQHF. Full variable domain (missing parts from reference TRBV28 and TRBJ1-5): DVKVTQSSRYLVKRTGEKVFLECVQDMDHENMFWYRQDPGLGLRLIYFSYDVKMKEKGDIPEGYSVSREKKERFSLILESASTNQTSMYLCASSSSQASNQPQHFGDGTRLSIL.

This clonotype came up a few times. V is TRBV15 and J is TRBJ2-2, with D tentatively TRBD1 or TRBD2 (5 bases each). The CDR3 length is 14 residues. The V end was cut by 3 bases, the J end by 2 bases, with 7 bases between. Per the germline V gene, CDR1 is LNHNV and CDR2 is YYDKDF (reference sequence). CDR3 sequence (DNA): TGTGCCACCAGCAGTGGGGGAAACACCGGGGAGCTGTTTTTT. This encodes CATSSGGNTGELFF.

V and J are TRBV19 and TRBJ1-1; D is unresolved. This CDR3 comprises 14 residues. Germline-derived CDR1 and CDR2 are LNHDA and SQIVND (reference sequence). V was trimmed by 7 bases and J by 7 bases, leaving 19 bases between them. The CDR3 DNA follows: TGTGCCAGTACCTTGGACCCCGCGTTGAGTGAAGCTTTCTTT. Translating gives CASTLDPALSEAFF.

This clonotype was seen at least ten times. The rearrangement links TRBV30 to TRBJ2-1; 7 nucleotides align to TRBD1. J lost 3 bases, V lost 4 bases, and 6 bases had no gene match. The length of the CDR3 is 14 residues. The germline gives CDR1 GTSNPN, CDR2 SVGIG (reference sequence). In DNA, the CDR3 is TGTGCCTGGATCCTAAGGGACAGCTACAATGAGCAGTTCTTC. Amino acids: CAWILRDSYNEQFF.

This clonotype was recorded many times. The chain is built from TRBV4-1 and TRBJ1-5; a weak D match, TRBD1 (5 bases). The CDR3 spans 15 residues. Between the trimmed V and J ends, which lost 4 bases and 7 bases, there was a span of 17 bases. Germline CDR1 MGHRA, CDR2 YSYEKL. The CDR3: CASSRGQGEQQPQHF. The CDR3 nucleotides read TGCGCCAGCAGCCGAGGGCAGGGTGAGCAGCAGCCCCAGCATTTT.

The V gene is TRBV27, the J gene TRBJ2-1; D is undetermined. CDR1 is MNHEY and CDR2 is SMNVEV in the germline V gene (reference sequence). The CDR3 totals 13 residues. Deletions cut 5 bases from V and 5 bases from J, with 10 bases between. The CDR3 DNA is TGTGCCAGCAGTGCCCTTTTGGACAATGAGCAGTTCTTC. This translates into CASSALLDNEQFF.

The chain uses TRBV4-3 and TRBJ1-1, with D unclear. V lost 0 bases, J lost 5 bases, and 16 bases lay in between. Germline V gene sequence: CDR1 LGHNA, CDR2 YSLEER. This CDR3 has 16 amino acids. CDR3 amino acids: CASSQDRIGLRTEAFF. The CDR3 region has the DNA TGCGCCAGCAGCCAAGATCGCATAGGGCTGCGGACTGAAGCTTTCTTT.

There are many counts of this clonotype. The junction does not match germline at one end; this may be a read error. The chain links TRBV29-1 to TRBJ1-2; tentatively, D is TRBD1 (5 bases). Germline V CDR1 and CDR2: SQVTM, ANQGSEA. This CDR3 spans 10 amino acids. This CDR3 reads CSVAQGEPHF. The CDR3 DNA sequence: TGCAGCGTTGCACAAGGGGAGCCTCACTTC. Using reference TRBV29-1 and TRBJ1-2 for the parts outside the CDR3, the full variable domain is SAVISQKPSRDICQRGTSLTIQCQVDSQVTMMFWYRQQPGQSLTLIATANQGSEATYESGFVIDKFPISRPNLTFSTLTVSNMSPEDSSIYLCSVAQGEPHFGSGTRLTVV.

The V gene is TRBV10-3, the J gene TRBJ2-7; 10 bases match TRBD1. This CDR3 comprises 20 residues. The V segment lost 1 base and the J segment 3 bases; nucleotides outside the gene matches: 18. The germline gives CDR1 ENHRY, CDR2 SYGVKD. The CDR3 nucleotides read TGTGCCATCAGTGAGTATGGGACAGGGGCCGCTCTCGGGCCGAACTACGAGCAGTACTTC. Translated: CAISEYGTGAALGPNYEQYF.

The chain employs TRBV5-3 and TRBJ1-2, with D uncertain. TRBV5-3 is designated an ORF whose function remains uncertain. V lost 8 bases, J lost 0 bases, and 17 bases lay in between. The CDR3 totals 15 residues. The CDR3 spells CASSLLPAPNYGYTF. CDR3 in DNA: TGTGCCAGCAGCCTTCTTCCAGCTCCTAACTATGGCTACACCTTC.

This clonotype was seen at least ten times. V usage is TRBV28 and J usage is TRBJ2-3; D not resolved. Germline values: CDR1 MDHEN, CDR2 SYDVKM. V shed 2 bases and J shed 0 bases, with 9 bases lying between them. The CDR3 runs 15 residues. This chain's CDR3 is CASSLQTPSTDTQYF. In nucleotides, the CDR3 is TGTGCCAGCAGTTTACAAACACCCAGCACAGATACGCAGTATTTT.